Below, one T cell receptor (beta chain) is given with its context. This entry comes from a study of control samples from healthy donors and cancer patients. TCRdb keeps only in-frame clones here, not all; method: immunoSEQ multiplex PCR. This repertoire shows roughly 79,000 clones, around four fifths found once; its top ten account for less than 15%. The CDR3 has 15 residues. Germline V gene data show CDR1 as GTSNPN and CDR2 as SVGIG (reference sequence). V lost 0 bases and J 1 base, leaving 10 bases between the germline ends. The V gene is TRBV30, the J gene TRBJ2-1, with TRBD1 as a possible D gene (6 bases). The sequenced sample consisted of blood. This TCR came from a man aged 50 or older in good health. In DNA form, the CDR3 reads TGTGCCTGGAGTGTAGGTCAGGGGTCCTACAATGAGCAGTTCTTC. Encoded protein: CAWSVGQGSYNEQFF.